One and the same sample provided the 25 T cell receptor beta chains below, sequenced in a study of follicular helper T cells after annual influenza vaccination. Generated by immunoSEQ multiplex PCR, the TCRdb table keeps only in-frame clones and is missing some. The sample has over 8,000 clones; approximately 81% are singletons. Indicated time point: 2015-2016 season, 7 days after influenza vaccination. Sample: CXCR5+ CD38- circulating T follicular helper cells from blood, taken 7 days after influenza vaccination. Subset given: circulating Tfh, non-naive CD4+CXCR5+PD-1+ (ICOS+CD38+ or ICOS-CD38-). Receptors were obtained from an adult who received the influenza vaccine.

This clone was counted a single time. This chain connects TRBV30 to TRBJ1-5; D unclear. The germline V gene encodes CDR1 GTSNPN and CDR2 SVGIG (reference sequence). The CDR3 covers 15 residues. The V end was cut by 2 bases, the J end by 5 bases, with 16 bases between. CDR3 amino acids: CAWSQVGSKYQPQHF. CDR3 sequence (DNA): TGTGCCTGGAGTCAAGTGGGTTCGAAGTATCAGCCCCAGCATTTT.

V and J are TRBV5-6 and TRBJ1-2; D gene ambiguous. Trimming took 3 bases from V and 5 from J, leaving 14 bases between them. Germline CDR1 is SGHDT and CDR2 is YYEEEE. This CDR3 contains 14 residues. CDR3 DNA: TGTGCCAGCAGCTCAGGTACGGTTAGTTATGGCTACACCTTC. The encoded protein is CASSSGTVSYGYTF.

The chain combines TRBV7-2 with TRBJ1-3; 8 nucleotides match TRBD1. The V gene's germline CDR1 is SGHTA and CDR2 FQGNSA. V gave up 5 bases and J gave up 4 bases; unmatched junction bases: 7. The CDR3 sequence is 15 residues long. Here the CDR3 DNA reads TGTGCCAGCAGCCCCCAGGGGGCTGAAGGAAACACCATATATTTT. As protein: CASSPQGAEGNTIYF.

The chain couples TRBV5-4 to TRBJ2-3, with 12 bases aligning to TRBD2. V shed 4 bases and J 4 bases; nucleotides not matched to a gene: 4. The CDR3 is made up of 15 amino acids. Germline V gene sequence: CDR1 SGHNT, CDR2 YYREEE (reference sequence). CDR3 sequence (DNA): TGTGCCAGCAGCGCGACTAGCGGGGGCGCAGATACGCAGTATTTT. It encodes CASSATSGGADTQYF.

The chain joins TRBV18 to TRBJ1-1; D is perhaps TRBD1 (6 bases). CDR1 is KGHSH and CDR2 is LQKENI in the germline V gene. Trimming removed 6 bases from V and 2 bases from J, with 19 bases in between. There are 16 residues in the CDR3. CDR3 bases: TGTGCCAGCTCCCTGAATTCATGGGGGCTTAACACTGAAGCTTTCTTT. The encoded protein is CASSLNSWGLNTEAFF.

This chain connects TRBV7-2 to TRBJ2-5, with 12 bases that match TRBD2. CDR3 size: 18 residues. Per germline, CDR1 SGHTA and CDR2 FQGNSA. Trimming cost V 1 base and J 2 bases; bases outside gene matches: 8. This chain's CDR3 is CASSLGASGGARQETQYF. The CDR3 nucleotides are TGTGCCAGCAGCTTAGGGGCTAGCGGGGGGGCCAGACAAGAGACCCAGTACTTC.

V is TRBV27 and J is TRBJ1-6, with no clear D. The CDR3 consists of 16 residues. CDR1 MNHEY and CDR2 SMNVEV come from the germline V gene (reference sequence). Trimming shortened V by 4 bases and J by 0 bases, and 10 bases separated the two germline ends. The CDR3 nucleotides are TGTGCCAGCAGTTATGTCAGGAGCTCCTATAATTCACCCCTCCACTTT. The encoded protein is CASSYVRSSYNSPLHF.

The chain joins TRBV28 to TRBJ2-3, with D perhaps TRBD1 (5 bases). The CDR3 extends over 14 amino acids. Germline V gene lookup returns CDR1 MDHEN and CDR2 SYDVKM. Trimming removed 2 bases at V and 1 base at J, with 7 bases between. The DNA for the CDR3 is TGTGCCAGCAGTTTAGGGGCCCGCACAGATACGCAGTATTTT. Protein sequence: CASSLGARTDTQYF.

This chain connects TRBV11-2 to TRBJ2-2; D gene unclear. The CDR3 is made up of 13 amino acids. CDR1 and CDR2 from the germline V gene are SGHAT and FQNNGV. Trimming stripped 0 bases from V and 6 bases from J, with 5 bases between. CDR3 nucleotides: TGTGCCAGCAGCTTAGATGGACCCGGGGAGCTGTTTTTT. Protein sequence: CASSLDGPGELFF.

V gene TRBV5-6 combines with J gene TRBJ1-1, with 7 bases aligning to TRBD1. The CDR3 has 11 residues. Germline values: CDR1 SGHDT, CDR2 YYEEEE. With 4 bases clipped from V and 11 bases from J, the junction kept 5 bases outside the gene matches. The CDR3 is CASSRGQIAFF. The CDR3 DNA reads as TGTGCCAGCAGCCGGGGACAGATTGCTTTCTTT.

This rearrangement joins TRBV23-1 to TRBJ2-6; 7 bases align to TRBD2. TRBV23-1 is given ORF status, its function remaining uncertain. The V segment lost 0 bases and the J segment 4 bases; nucleotides outside the gene matches: 6. The CDR3 is 17 residues long. In nucleotides, the CDR3 is TGCGCCAGCAGTCAATCCCCGCGGGGGAGGGGGGCCAACGTCCTGACTTTC. Its protein product is CASSQSPRGRGANVLTF.

This clone was seen once. The chain employs TRBV6-1 and TRBJ1-6; D not resolved. V was cut by 4 bases and J by 2 bases, with 15 bases left in between. The CDR3 spans 17 residues. Germline values: CDR1 MNHNS, CDR2 SASEGT. CDR3 nucleotide sequence: TGTGCCAGCAGTGTAAAAGGCGTGGCCGCCTATAATTCACCCCTCCACTTT. Its translation: CASSVKGVAAYNSPLHF.

The chain is built from TRBV14 and TRBJ1-3, with TRBD1 matching over 9 bases. V shed 2 bases and J 3 bases; nucleotides not matched to a gene: 8. The CDR3 spans 17 residues. The V gene's germline CDR1 is SGHDN and CDR2 FVKESK. The CDR3 bases are TGTGCCAGCAGCCAACTCCAGGACAGGGGCGTTGGAAACACCATATATTTT. Its translation: CASSQLQDRGVGNTIYF.

The rearrangement joins TRBV7-7 to TRBJ2-2, with 8 bases aligning to TRBD1. Germline-derived CDR1 and CDR2 are SSHAT and FNYEAQ (reference sequence). The CDR3 covers 17 residues. V was clipped by 5 bases and J by 3 bases; unmatched bases: 11. CDR3 region: CASSRSAGQGYTGELFF. For the CDR3, the DNA is TGTGCCAGCAGCCGAAGTGCTGGACAGGGATACACCGGGGAGCTGTTTTTT. Variable domain in full (rest from reference TRBV7-7 and TRBJ2-2): GAGVSQSPRYKVTKRGQDVTLRCDPISSHATLYWYQQALGQGPEFLTYFNYEAQPDKSGLPSDRFSAERPEGSISTLTIQRTEQRDSAMYRCASSRSAGQGYTGELFFGEGSRLTVL.

This chain connects TRBV7-2 to TRBJ1-6, with TRBD1 matching over 11 bases. CDR3 length: 14 residues. Germline loops: CDR1 SGHTA, CDR2 FQGNSA. The junction had 4 bases not matched to a gene; V was cut back by 5 bases and J by 10 bases. The CDR3 bases are TGTGCCAGCAGCCTTGGGACAGGGGGATCACCCCTCCACTTT. Its translation is CASSLGTGGSPLHF.

The chain carries TRBV5-4 and TRBJ2-3, with 7 bases lining up with TRBD2. Germline lookup yields CDR1 SGHNT and CDR2 YYREEE (reference sequence). The CDR3 runs 15 residues. The junction had 9 bases not matched to a gene; V was cut back by 4 bases and J by 4 bases. CDR3 sequence: CASSLDGLVPDTQYF. In DNA form, the CDR3 reads TGTGCCAGCAGCCTAGACGGACTAGTTCCAGATACGCAGTATTTT.

This chain's CDR3 is CASSRSAGMIYEQYF. CDR3 DNA: TGTGCCAGTAGTAGATCCGCGGGGATGATCTACGAGCAGTACTTC. The gene calls are TRBV19 and TRBJ2-7, with D maybe TRBD2 (6 bases). V lost 4 bases to trimming and J lost 3 bases, with 16 bases between them. The CDR3 totals 15 residues. Germline lookup yields CDR1 LNHDA and CDR2 SQIVND (reference sequence).

The rearrangement joins TRBV27 to TRBJ2-2; 7 nucleotides align to TRBD1. The V segment lost 3 bases and the J segment 6 bases; nucleotides outside the gene matches: 7. Germline CDR1 is MNHEY and CDR2 is SMNVEV (reference sequence). The CDR3 loop spans 15 amino acids. The chain's CDR3 is CASSFSQGSSGELFF. The CDR3 DNA reads TGTGCCAGCAGTTTCTCACAGGGGTCGTCCGGGGAGCTGTTTTTT.

This clone has a single count. This chain joins TRBV7-3 and TRBJ2-2, with TRBD2 identical over 9 bases. With 5 bases clipped from V and 3 bases from J, the junction kept 13 bases outside the gene matches. There are 18 residues in the CDR3. Germline CDR1 and CDR2: SGHTA and FQGTGA. The CDR3 loop reads CASSPQGVASGDTGELFF. The CDR3 DNA sequence: TGTGCCAGCAGCCCGCAGGGGGTGGCTAGCGGGGACACCGGGGAGCTGTTTTTT.

The sample holds one count of this clone. CDR3 protein: CASSSQRGASTDTQYF. The CDR3, as DNA: TGCGCCAGCAGCTCCCAGCGGGGGGCAAGCACAGATACGCAGTATTTT. The V call is TRBV5-1, the J call TRBJ2-3; 9 positions agree with TRBD2. CDR1 SGHRS and CDR2 YFSETQ come from the germline V gene. J gave up 0 bases and V 3 bases, and 5 bases lay outside the gene matches. The CDR3 length is 16 residues.

The chain couples TRBV14 to TRBJ2-3; TRBD2 matches at 12 bases. The CDR3 length is 16 residues. With 4 bases clipped from V and 4 bases from J, the junction kept 6 bases outside the gene matches. CDR1 is SGHDN and CDR2 is FVKESK in the germline V gene. In DNA form, the CDR3 reads TGTGCCAGCAGCCCCTGGACTAGCGGGGAGCCAGATACGCAGTATTTT. It specifies CASSPWTSGEPDTQYF.

A few counts support this clone. The sample holds other DNA sequences that translate to the same CDR3. CDR3 sequence (DNA): TGTGCCAGCTCACCCCCGGGGGTGAACACTGAAGCTTTCTTT. It yields the protein CASSPPGVNTEAFF. The rearrangement uses TRBV18 and TRBJ1-1, with TRBD1 as a possible D gene (5 bases). The CDR3 covers 14 residues. V dropped 3 bases and J dropped 0 bases, with 8 bases sitting between them. Germline CDR1 is KGHSH and CDR2 is LQKENI.

Concerning this clone itself: The sample holds other DNA sequences that translate to the same CDR3. The chain has TRBV19 and TRBJ2-2, with D uncertain. This CDR3 spans 13 amino acids. Germline V CDR1 and CDR2: LNHDA, SQIVND (reference sequence). The ends were cut back, 4 bases at V and 1 base at J, with 4 bases in the middle. The CDR3 loop reads CASSKGNTGELFF. The CDR3 nucleotides read TGTGCCAGTAGTAAGGGGAACACCGGGGAGCTGTTTTTT.

This rearrangement joins TRBV28 to TRBJ1-4; tentatively, D is TRBD1 (6 bases). V lost 5 bases, J lost 7 bases, and 17 bases lay in between. There are 15 residues in the CDR3. CDR1 MDHEN and CDR2 SYDVKM come from the germline V gene. CDR3 sequence: CASSPQGGAPEKLFF. The CDR3 nucleotides are TGTGCCAGCAGTCCCCAAGGGGGAGCACCTGAAAAACTGTTTTTT.

CDR3 sequence reads: CASSAPGTANEKLFF. CDR3 coding DNA: TGTGCCAGCAGCGCCCCAGGGACGGCTAATGAAAAACTGTTTTTT. The rearrangement joins TRBV9 to TRBJ1-4; TRBD1 might be the D (5 bases). From germline, CDR1 is SGDLS and CDR2 YYNGEE. CDR3 length: 15 residues. Trimming removed 3 bases at V and 3 bases at J, with 12 bases between.